These 5 T cell receptor beta chains were all obtained from the same sample, sequenced in a study of T cell clonality in common variable immunodeficiency. Clones were sequenced by immunoSEQ multiplex PCR, and TCRdb holds only the in-frame ones, with some missing. The sample has about 40,000 clones, none seen only once; the top ten hold approximately 3.5%. What was sequenced was peripheral blood mononuclear cells. The receptors stem from a person aged 18 to 69 in good health.

This clone was counted many times. The read ends 3 residues early relative to the CDR3; the germline J gene fills the gap. The chain is built from TRBV19 and TRBJ2-1; 9 bases are shared with TRBD2. V shed 3 bases and J 9 bases; nucleotides not matched to a gene: 12. CDR1 and CDR2 (germline): LNHDA, SQIVND (reference sequence). The CDR3 has 16 amino acids. The part of the CDR3 DNA that was read is TGTGCCAGTAGTATTTCATGGCTAGCGGGATCGGGTGAG. It is translated as CASSISWLAGSGE. The complete CDR3 protein is CASSISWLAGSGEQFF.

This clone was seen a handful of times. The read ends 3 residues early relative to the CDR3; the germline J gene fills the gap. The chain uses TRBV19 and TRBJ1-3; no firm D call. This CDR3 spans 15 amino acids. Germline V gene data show CDR1 as LNHDA and CDR2 as SQIVND (reference sequence). Trimming shortened V by 2 bases and J by 1 base, and 9 bases separated the two germline ends. Incomplete CDR3 DNA: TGTGCCAGTAGTATACTCGGGGAATCTGGAAACACC. Encoded protein: CASSILGESGNT. The CDR3 as a whole reads CASSILGESGNTIYF.

This clone has at least ten counts. The read terminates 3 residues ahead of where the CDR3 ends, so the germline J gene completes it. This chain uses TRBV7-3 with TRBJ2-7; D ambiguous. The germline V and J ends were trimmed by 10 bases and 6 bases, with 7 bases remaining between them. CDR3 size: 9 residues. Germline lookup yields CDR1 SGHTA and CDR2 FQGTGA. The chain's CDR3 is CANSGEQYF. Partial CDR3 DNA: TGTGCCAACTCCGGCGAG.

This clone was seen a handful of times. The read terminates 3 residues before the CDR3 end, so the remaining end is supplied by the germline J gene. The chain links TRBV11-1 to TRBJ2-3; D gene unclear. The CDR3 runs 13 residues. V lost 1 base and J lost 4, with 6 bases in between. Germline V gene sequence: CDR1 SGHAT, CDR2 FQDESV (reference sequence). The covered CDR3 bases are TGTGCCAGCAGCTTAGGACTCTCAGATACG. Translation: CASSLGLSDT. The CDR3 in its entirety is CASSLGLSDTQYF.

This clone was seen repeatedly, ten times or more. The read terminates 3 residues before the CDR3 end, so the remaining end is supplied by the germline J gene. The V call is TRBV6-2 or TRBV6-3, the J call TRBJ2-3, with 12 bases that match TRBD2. Germline CDR1 MNHEY, CDR2 SVGEGT. With V trimmed by 9 bases and J by 1 base, 11 bases remained unmatched. The CDR3 is 17 amino acids. The CDR3 DNA, read in part, is TGTGCCAGTGTGACTAGCGGGAGTGAGGTGGGCACAGATACG. Encoded protein: CASVTSGSEVGTDT. The entire CDR3 is CASVTSGSEVGTDTQYF.